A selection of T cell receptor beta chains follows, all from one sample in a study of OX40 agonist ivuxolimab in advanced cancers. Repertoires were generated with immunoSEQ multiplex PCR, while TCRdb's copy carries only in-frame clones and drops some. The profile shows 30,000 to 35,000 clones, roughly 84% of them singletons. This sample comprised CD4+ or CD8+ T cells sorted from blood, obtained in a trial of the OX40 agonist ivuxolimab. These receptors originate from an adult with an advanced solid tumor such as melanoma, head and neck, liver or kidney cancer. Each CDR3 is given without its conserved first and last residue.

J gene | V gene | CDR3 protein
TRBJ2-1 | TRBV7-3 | ASSLTGNNEQF
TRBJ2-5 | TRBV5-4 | ASSLERGRETQY
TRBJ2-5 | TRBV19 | ASRARGRSGGETQY
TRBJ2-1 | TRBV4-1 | ASSQDVALAGSNEQF
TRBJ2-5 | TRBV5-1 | ASSWGQGEETQY
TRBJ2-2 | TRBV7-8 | ASSAKSGQGAFITGELF
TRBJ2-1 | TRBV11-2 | ASSPEGLGGNEQF
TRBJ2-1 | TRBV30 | AWSSTNEQF
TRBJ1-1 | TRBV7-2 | ASSFGGQGLRAF
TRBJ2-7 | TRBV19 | ASSIVGQGLDEQY
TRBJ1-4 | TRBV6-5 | ASRPPAGGSQF
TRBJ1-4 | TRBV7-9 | ASSLGAHEKLF
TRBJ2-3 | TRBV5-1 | ASSFGRTSTDTQY
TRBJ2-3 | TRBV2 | ASGTGATDTQY